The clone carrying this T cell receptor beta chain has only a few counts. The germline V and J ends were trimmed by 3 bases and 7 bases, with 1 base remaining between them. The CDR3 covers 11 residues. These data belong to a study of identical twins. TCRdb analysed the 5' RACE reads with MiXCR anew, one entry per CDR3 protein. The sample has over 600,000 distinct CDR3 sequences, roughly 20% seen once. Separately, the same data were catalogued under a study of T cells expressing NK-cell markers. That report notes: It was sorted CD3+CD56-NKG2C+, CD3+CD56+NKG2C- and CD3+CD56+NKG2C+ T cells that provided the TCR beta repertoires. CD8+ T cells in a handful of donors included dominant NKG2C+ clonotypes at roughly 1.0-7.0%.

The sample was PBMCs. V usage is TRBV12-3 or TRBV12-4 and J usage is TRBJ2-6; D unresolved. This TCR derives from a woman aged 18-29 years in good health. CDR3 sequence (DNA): TGTGCCAGCAGTTTCGCCAACGTCCTGACTTTC. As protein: CASSFANVLTF.